This T cell receptor beta chain was retrieved from a study of blood T cell repertoires in COVID-19 (TCRdb year 2020). About the full investigation: Samples covering the acute and convalescent phases of COVID-19 were provided by collaborators in the United States, Italy and Spain. The samples were drawn from the first 160 participants of the ongoing ImmuneRACE study and from 1,254 subjects provided by 6 global collaborators. A freely available public database, intended as a resource for researchers studying the immune response to SARS-CoV-2, is where the repertoires were released. Where available, HLA class I and class II types were obtained from metadata supplied by the sample provider rather than from assay-based typing. Deeply sampled blood TCRbeta repertoires from subjects exposed to, actively infected with, or recovered from COVID-19 were included in the dataset. A de-identified subject ID, COVID-19 status, age in years and sex were almost always included in the sample metadata. The material from the prospective study consisted of cDNA or gDNA derived from T cells, B-cell-depleted T cells, or PBMCs.

TCRbeta CDR3 regions were amplified from genomic DNA using the immunoSEQ Assay, a bias-controlled multiplex PCR. Processing in the source paper ran as follows. Nucleated cell counts per sample were estimated from amplification of reference gene primers within the assay. Sequence reads were collapsed and filtered to measure the absolute abundance of every unique TCRbeta CDR3 rearrangement. Productive Simpson clonality was computed per sample as the square root of Simpson's diversity index over productive rearrangements. The clones in this table, taken by TCRdb from immuneACCESS, are in-frame only. Not every clone is retained; where verified, under half of the shortfall comes from an unresolved V gene, and the cause of the rest is unknown. That table gives V, J and clone size, and the DNA gave D and trimming. The table for this sample lists 45,000 to 70,000 clones; about 90% of them were counted only once. Jointly, the top ten make up over 6.5% of the sample.

Comment on this clone: No cognate antigen has been identified for it. No much larger clone is present one base from it, and per-base qualities are unavailable.

The germline V gene (reference sequence) provides CDR1 DFQATT and CDR2 SNEGSKA. V loses 3 bases, J loses 3 bases, and the germline ends lie 12 bases apart. The CDR3 contains 14 residues, cysteine and phenylalanine counted. This entry keeps only the CDR3 DNA: 42 bases, framed from base 1. On the study overall, not on this receptor specifically: How much clinical and demographic metadata was included differed by source and by participant, and the metadata was provided uncurated.

The collaborating institutions used their own protocols to collect whole blood in K2EDTA tubes. Collaborator samples were shipped for TCRbeta analysis as frozen whole blood, isolated PBMCs, or DNA extracted from either sample type. The sequence links TRBV20-1 to TRBJ1-5; the D region possibly corresponds to TRBD1 (5 bases align). The sequence derives from a woman in her sixties or seventies with active or convalescent COVID-19. Sequenced: peripheral blood. The nucleotide sequence reads as follows: TGCAGTGCTAGTTATCAGGGATTCAATCAGCCCCAGCATTTT. The translation is CSASYQGFNQPQHF.